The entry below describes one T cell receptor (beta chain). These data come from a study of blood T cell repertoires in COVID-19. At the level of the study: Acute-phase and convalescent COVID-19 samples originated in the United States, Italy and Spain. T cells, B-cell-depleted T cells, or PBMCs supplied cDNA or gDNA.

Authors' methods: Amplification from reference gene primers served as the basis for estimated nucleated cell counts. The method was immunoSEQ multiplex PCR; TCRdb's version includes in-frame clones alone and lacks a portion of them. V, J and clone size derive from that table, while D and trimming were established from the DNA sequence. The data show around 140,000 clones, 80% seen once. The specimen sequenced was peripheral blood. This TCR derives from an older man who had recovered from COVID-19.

The CDR3 region is CASSPLSGGPGNTIYF. CDR3 in DNA: TGTGCCAGCAGCCCCCTTTCCGGGGGGCCTGGAAACACCATATATTTT. The V gene is TRBV9, the J gene TRBJ1-3; tentative D call: TRBD1 (6 bases). The V gene lost 4 bases and the J gene lost 2 bases, with 16 bases spanning the gap. Germline values: CDR1 SGDLS, CDR2 YYNGEE. CDR3 length: 16 residues.